Many counts were recorded for the clone carrying this TCR beta chain. The data are from a study of spatial heterogeneity in lung cancer. Study at large: Raw-read counts averaged over ten per unique TCR and UMI combination.

Described time point: sample taken at primary tumor resection. In each case, whole RNA from tumor, nontumor lung or frozen PBMC was sequenced unsorted. Patients with untreated early-stage non-small cell lung cancer, numbering around 72, were the donors. Trimming removed 3 bases at V and 4 bases at J, with 9 bases between. CDR1 is SQVTM, CDR2 ANQGSEA, per germline. This CDR3 has 12 residues. Carried by each TCR cDNA molecule was a unique molecular identifier. TCRdb recomputed calls from the 5' RACE reads with MiXCR, one row per CDR3 protein. The table records about 75,000 distinct CDR3 sequences, about an eighth of them present only once.

This clonotype was sampled from a male donor with early-stage non-small cell lung cancer. The sample in question was PBMCs, obtained at surgery. The chain recombines TRBV29-1 with TRBJ2-5; no clear D gene. As DNA, the CDR3 is TGCAGCGTTGACCTCGTAGGAGAGACCCAGTACTTC. Protein sequence: CSVDLVGETQYF.